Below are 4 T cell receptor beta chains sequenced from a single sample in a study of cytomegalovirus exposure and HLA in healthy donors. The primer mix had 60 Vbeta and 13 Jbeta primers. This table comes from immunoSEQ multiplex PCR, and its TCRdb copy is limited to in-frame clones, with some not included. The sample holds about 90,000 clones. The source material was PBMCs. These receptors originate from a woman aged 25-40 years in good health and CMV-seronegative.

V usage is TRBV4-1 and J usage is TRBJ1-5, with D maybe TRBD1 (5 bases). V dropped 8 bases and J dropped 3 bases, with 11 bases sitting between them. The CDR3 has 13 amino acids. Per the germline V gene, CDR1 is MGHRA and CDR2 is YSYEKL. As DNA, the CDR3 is TGCGCCAGCGCCAGGGTCCACAATCAGCCCCAGCATTTT. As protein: CASARVHNQPQHF.

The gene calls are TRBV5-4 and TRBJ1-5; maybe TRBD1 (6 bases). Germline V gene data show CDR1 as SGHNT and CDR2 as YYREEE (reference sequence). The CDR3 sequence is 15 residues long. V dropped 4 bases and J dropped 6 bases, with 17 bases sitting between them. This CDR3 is CASSDGGGRAQPQHF. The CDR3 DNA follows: TGTGCCAGCAGCGATGGGGGGGGCCGGGCTCAGCCCCAGCATTTT. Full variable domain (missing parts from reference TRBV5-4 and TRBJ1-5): ETGVTQSPTHLIKTRGQQVTLRCSSQSGHNTVSWYQQALGQGPQFIFQYYREEENGRGNFPPRFSGLQFPNYSSELNVNALELDDSALYLCASSDGGGRAQPQHFGDGTRLSIL.

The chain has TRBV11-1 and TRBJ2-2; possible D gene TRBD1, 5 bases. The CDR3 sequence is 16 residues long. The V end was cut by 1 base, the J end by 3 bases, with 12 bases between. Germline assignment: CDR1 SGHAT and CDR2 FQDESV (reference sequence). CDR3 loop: CASSLVTQGDTGELFF. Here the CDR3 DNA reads TGTGCCAGCAGCTTAGTAACCCAGGGCGACACCGGGGAGCTGTTTTTT.

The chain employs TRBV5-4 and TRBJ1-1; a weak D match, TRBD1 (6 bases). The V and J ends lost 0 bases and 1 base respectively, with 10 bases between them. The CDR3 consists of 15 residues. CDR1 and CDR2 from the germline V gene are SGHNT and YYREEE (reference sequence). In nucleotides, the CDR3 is TGTGCCAGCAGCTTGGGAGGCAGGGGGAACACTGAAGCTTTCTTT. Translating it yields CASSLGGRGNTEAFF.